The present T cell receptor beta chain was sequenced within a study of blood T cells in healthy people across ages. Study-level findings and limits: Observed TCR beta diversity per million T cells went down as age went up. This fall followed a roughly linear course with age. Among long-lived donors, naive CD4+ cells were more numerous and diversity higher than in aged donors.

Of note for this clonotype: Its target is unknown.

Trimming took 5 bases from V and 3 from J; bases not matched to a gene: 7. The CDR3 has 14 amino acids. Germline CDR1 and CDR2: DFQATT and SNEGSKA (reference sequence). Sample donors were healthy Caucasian individuals that came from Russia, aged about 6 to 95. Primed by a sample-barcoded 5' primer and a J-beta primer mix, a second PCR proceeded for about 7 to 11 cycles. A template-switch adaptor containing 12 random nucleotides labeled each cDNA molecule. A single record per CDR3 protein comes from TCRdb applying MiXCR to the 5' RACE reads. The sample consists of about 900,000 distinct CDR3 sequences, 62% of them appearing once.

The receptor was isolated from a man younger than 40 in good health. This chain connects TRBV20-1 to TRBJ2-7, with TRBD1 matching over 10 bases. Specimen: blood. The CDR3 DNA is TGCAGTGCTGGGGACAGGGGCATCTTCTACGAGCAGTACTTC. It translates to CSAGDRGIFYEQYF.